Listed here is a single T cell receptor beta chain. TCRdb keeps only in-frame clones here, not all; method: immunoSEQ multiplex PCR. In the table there are about 18,000 clones, roughly nine tenths of which are singletons. The source of the sample is a study of T cell responses to AZD1222 COVID-19 vaccine. With 0 bases clipped from V and 4 bases from J, the junction kept 4 bases outside the gene matches. Germline CDR1 is SGHNT and CDR2 is YYREEE (reference sequence). The CDR3 sequence is 15 residues long. The V and J genes are TRBV5-4 and TRBJ2-5; 9 bases agree with TRBD2. This TCR was recovered from an adult who received the AZD1222 COVID-19 vaccine. Sequencing was performed on peripheral blood, taken 28 days after the second AZD1222 dose. The CDR3 sequence: CASSLGTSARETQYF. The CDR3, as DNA: TGTGCCAGCAGCTTGGGGACTAGCGCCAGAGAGACCCAGTACTTC.